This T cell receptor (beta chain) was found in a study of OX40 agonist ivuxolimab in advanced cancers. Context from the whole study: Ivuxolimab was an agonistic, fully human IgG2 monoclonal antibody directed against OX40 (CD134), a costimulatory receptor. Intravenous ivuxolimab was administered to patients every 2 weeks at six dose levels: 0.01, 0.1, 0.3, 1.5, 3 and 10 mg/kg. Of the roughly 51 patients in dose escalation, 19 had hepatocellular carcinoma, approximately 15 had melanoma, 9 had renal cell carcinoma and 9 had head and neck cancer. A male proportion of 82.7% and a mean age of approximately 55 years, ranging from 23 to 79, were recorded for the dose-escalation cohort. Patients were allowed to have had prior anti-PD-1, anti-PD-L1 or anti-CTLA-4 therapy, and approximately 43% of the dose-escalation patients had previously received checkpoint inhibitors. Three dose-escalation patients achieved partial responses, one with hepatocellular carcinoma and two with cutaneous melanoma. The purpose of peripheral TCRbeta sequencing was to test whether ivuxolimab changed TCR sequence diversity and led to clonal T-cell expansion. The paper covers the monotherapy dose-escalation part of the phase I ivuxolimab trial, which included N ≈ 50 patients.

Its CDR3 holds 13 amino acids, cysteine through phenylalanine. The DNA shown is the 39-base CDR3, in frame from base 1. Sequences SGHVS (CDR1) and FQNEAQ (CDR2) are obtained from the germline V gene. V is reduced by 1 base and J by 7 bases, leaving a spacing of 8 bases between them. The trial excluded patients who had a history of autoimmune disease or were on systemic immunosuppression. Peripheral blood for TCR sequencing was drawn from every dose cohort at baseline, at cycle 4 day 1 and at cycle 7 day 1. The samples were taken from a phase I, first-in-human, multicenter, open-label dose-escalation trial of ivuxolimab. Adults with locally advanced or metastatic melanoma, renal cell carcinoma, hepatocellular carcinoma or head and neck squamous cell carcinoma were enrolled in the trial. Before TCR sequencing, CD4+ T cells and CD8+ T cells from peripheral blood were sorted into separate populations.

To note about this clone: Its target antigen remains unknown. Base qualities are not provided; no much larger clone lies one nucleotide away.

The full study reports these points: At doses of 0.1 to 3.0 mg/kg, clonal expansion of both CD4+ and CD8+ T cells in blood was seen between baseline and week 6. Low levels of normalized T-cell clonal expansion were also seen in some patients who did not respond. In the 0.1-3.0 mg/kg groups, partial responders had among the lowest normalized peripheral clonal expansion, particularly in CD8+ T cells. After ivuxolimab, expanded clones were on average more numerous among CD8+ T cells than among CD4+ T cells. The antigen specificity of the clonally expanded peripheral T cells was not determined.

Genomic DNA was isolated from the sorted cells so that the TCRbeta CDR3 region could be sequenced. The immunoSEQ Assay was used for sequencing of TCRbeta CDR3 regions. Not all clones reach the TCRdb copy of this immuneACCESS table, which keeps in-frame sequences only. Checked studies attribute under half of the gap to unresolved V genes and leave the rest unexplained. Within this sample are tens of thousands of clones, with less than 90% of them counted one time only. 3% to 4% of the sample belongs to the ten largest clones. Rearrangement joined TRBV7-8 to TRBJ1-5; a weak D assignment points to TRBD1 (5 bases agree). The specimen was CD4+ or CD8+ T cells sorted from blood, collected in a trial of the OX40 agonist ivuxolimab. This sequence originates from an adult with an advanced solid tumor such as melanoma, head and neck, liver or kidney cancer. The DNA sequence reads TGTGCCAGCAGCTTAGGATGGGGCCAGCCCCAGCATTTT. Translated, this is CASSLGWGQPQHF.